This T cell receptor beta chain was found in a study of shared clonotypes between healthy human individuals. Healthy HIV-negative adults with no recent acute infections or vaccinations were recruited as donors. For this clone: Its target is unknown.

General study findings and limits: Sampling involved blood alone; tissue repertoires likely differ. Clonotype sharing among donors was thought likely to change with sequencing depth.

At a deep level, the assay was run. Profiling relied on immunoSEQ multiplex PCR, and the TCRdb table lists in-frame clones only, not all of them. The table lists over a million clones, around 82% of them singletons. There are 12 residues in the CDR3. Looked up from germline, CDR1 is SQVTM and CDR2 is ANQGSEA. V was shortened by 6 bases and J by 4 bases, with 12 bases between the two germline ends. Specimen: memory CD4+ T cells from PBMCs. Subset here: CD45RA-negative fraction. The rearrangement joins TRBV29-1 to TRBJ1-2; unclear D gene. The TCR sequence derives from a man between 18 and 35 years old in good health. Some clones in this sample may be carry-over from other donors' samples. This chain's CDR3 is CSVAFGIYGYTF. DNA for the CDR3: TGCAGCGTCGCCTTCGGGATCTATGGCTACACCTTC.